The clone carrying this TCR beta chain came up many times. The antigen is unknown. The source of the sample is a study of early T cells in non-severe SARS-CoV-2 infection. As for the study in general: Bulk RNA isolated from unsorted whole blood underwent sequencing; chains were not paired. General observations from the study: Matching with VDJdb favored anti-spike CD8 responses (missing private and CD4 specificities).

Individually, cDNA molecules had unique molecular identifiers attached to them. TCRdb used MiXCR to reprocess the 5' RACE reads, holding one entry per CDR3 protein. The sample records about 46,000 distinct CDR3 sequences, 5.4% being singletons. With 7 bases clipped from V and 2 bases from J, the junction kept 4 bases outside the gene matches. Per germline, CDR1 SQVTM and CDR2 ANQGSEA. The CDR3 totals 14 residues. V usage is TRBV29-1 and J usage is TRBJ2-3; the match to TRBD1 covers 12 bases. Here the sequenced sample was whole blood, taken at baseline. The clonotype comes from an adult who was a healthcare worker with PCR-confirmed SARS-CoV-2 infection or an uninfected control (not recorded which). CDR3 DNA: TGCAGCGCTGGGACAGGGGGCATCACAGATACGCAGTATTTT. It encodes CSAGTGGITDTQYF.